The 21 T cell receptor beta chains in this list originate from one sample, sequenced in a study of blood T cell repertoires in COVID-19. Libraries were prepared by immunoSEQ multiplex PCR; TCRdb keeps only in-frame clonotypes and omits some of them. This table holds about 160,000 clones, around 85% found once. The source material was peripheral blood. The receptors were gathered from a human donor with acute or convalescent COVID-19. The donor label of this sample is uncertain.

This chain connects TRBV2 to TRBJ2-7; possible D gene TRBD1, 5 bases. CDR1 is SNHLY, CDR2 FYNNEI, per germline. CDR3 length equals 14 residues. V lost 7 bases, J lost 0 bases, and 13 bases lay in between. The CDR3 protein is CASNLRRDSYEQYF. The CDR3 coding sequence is TGTGCCAGCAACCTCCGCAGGGACTCCTACGAGCAGTACTTC.

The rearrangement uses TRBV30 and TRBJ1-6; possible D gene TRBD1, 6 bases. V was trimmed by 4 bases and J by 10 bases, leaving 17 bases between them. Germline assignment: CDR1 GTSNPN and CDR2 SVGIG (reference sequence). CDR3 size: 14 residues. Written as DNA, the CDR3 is TGTGCCTGGACCCCAGGGGTAGTATCGTCACCCCTCCACTTT. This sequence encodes CAWTPGVVSSPLHF.

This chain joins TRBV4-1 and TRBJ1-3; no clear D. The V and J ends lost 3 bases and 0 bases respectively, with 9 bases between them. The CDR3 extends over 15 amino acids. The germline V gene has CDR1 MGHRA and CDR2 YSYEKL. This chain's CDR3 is CASSHPGLSGNTIYF. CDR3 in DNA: TGCGCCAGCAGCCACCCAGGCCTCTCTGGAAACACCATATATTTT.

The CDR3 nucleotides are TGTGCCAGCAGCTCCTACAGGGAGAACACCGGGGAGCTGTTTTTT. This encodes CASSSYRENTGELFF. The rearrangement uses TRBV5-4 and TRBJ2-2; perhaps TRBD1 as D (6 bases). The V and J ends lost 3 bases and 1 base respectively, with 10 bases between them. CDR1 is SGHNT, CDR2 YYREEE, per germline (reference sequence). This CDR3 is built from 15 residues.

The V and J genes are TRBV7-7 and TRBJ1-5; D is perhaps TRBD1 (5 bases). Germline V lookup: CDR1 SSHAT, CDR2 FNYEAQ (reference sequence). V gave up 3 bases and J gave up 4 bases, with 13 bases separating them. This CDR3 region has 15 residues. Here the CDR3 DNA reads TGTGCCAGCAGCTTGGGCAGGGTGTGGAATCAGCCCCAGCATTTT. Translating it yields CASSLGRVWNQPQHF.

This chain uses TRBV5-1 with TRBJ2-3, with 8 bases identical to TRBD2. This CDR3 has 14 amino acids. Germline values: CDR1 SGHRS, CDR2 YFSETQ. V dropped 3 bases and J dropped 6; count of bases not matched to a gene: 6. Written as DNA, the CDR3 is TGCGCCAGCAGCTCGGGCGGGGGGCACGATACGCAGTATTTT. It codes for CASSSGGGHDTQYF.

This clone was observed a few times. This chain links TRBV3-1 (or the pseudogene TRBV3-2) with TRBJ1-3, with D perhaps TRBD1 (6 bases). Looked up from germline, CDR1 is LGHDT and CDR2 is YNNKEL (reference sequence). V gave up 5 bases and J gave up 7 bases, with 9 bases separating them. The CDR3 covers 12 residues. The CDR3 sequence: CASSYRVNTIYF. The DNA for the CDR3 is TGTGCCAGCAGCTACAGGGTGAACACCATATATTTT.

The CDR3 here is CASSPQGADALSEQFF. CDR3 bases: TGCGCCAGCAGCCCACAGGGGGCGGATGCTTTGAGTGAGCAGTTCTTC. V is TRBV5-1 and J is TRBJ2-1, with 9 positions matching TRBD1. Germline CDR1 reads SGHRS; CDR2 reads YFSETQ. V trimming: 4 bases; J trimming: 9 bases; junction bases outside the gene matches: 14. The CDR3 spans 16 residues.

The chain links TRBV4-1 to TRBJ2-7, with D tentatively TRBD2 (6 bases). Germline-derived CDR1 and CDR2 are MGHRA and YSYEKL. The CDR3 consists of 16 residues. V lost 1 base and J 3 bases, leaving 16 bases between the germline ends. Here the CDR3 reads CASSQVSRGLDYEQYF. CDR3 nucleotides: TGCGCCAGCAGCCAAGTTTCTAGGGGACTGGACTACGAGCAGTACTTC.

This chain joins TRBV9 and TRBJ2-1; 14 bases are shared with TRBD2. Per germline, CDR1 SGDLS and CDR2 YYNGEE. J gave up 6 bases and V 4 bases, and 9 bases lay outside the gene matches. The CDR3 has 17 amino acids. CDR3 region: CASSPRRTSGGINEQFF. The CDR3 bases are TGTGCCAGCAGCCCGCGGCGGACTAGCGGGGGGATCAATGAGCAGTTCTTC.

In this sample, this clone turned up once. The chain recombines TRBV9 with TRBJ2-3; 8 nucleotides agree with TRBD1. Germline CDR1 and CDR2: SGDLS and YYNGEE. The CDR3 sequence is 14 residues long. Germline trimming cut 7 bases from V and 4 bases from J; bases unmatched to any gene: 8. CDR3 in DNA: TGTGCCAGCGGTGGGCCAGGGGGCGCAGATACGCAGTATTTT. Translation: CASGGPGGADTQYF.

CDR3 coding DNA: TGTGCCAGCTCCCCAATAGGGGGTAGTGGTCAGCCCCAGCATTTT. Its translation is CASSPIGGSGQPQHF. The chain couples TRBV18 to TRBJ1-5; D may be TRBD1 (6 bases). This CDR3 is 15 amino acids long. V dropped 6 bases and J dropped 6 bases, with 18 bases sitting between them. Germline assignment: CDR1 KGHSH and CDR2 LQKENI.

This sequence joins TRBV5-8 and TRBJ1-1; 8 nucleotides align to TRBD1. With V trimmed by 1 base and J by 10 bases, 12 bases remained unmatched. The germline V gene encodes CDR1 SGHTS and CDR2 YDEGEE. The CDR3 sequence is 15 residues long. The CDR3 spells CASSLKSAGGALAFF. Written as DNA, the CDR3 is TGTGCCAGCAGCTTGAAATCGGCAGGGGGCGCGTTAGCTTTCTTT.

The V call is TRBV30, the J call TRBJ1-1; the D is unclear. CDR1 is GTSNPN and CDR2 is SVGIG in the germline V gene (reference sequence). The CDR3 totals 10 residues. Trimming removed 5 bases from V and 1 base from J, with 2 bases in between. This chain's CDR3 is CAWRNTEAFF. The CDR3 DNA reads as TGTGCCTGGCGGAACACTGAAGCTTTCTTT.

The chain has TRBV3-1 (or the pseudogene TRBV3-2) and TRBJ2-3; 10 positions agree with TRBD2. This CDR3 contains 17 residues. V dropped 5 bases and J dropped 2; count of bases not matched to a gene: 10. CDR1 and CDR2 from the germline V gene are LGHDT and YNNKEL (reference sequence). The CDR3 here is CASSRMNLAGVTDTQYF. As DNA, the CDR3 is TGTGCCAGCAGCAGAATGAACCTAGCGGGGGTCACAGATACGCAGTATTTT.

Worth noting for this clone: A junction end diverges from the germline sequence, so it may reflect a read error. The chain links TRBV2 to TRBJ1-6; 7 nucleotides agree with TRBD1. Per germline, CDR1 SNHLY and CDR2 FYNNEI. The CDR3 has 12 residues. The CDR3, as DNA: TGTGCCAGGGGACAGAATAACTCACCCCTCCACTTT. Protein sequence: CARGQNNSPLHF.

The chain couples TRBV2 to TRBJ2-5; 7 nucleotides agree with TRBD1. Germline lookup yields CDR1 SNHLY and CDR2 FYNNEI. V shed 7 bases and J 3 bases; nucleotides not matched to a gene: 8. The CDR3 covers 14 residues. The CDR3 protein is CASKRQGWEETQYF. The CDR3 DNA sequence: TGTGCCAGCAAGCGACAGGGTTGGGAAGAGACCCAGTACTTC.

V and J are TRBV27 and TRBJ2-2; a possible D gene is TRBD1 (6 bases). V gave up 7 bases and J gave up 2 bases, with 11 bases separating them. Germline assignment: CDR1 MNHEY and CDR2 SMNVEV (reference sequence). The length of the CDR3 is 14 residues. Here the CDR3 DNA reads TGTGCCAGCACTGACAGGATAAACACCGGGGAGCTGTTTTTT. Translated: CASTDRINTGELFF.

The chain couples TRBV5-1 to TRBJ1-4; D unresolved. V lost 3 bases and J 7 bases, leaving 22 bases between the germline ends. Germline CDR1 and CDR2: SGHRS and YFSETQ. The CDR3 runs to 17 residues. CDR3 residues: CASSSGRSVSGGEKLFF. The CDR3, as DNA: TGCGCCAGCAGCTCCGGAAGGTCTGTGTCGGGTGGTGAAAAACTGTTTTTT.

CDR3 DNA: TGTGCCAGCAGCTTGGAGGCAGGGGGCGTCATCTTTGGCTACACCTTC. Residues: CASSLEAGGVIFGYTF. This chain links TRBV5-8 with TRBJ1-2; 8 bases match TRBD1. The CDR3 is 16 amino acids. Germline CDR1 and CDR2: SGHTS and YDEGEE. J gave up 7 bases and V 0 bases, and 11 bases lay outside the gene matches.

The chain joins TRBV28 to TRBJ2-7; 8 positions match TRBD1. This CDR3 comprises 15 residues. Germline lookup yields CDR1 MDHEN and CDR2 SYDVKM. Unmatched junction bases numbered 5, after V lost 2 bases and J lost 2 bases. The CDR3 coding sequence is TGTGCCAGCAGTTTAATCGGGACAGGAGCCTACGAGCAGTACTTC. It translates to CASSLIGTGAYEQYF. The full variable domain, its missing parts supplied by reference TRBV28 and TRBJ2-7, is DVKVTQSSRYLVKRTGEKVFLECVQDMDHENMFWYRQDPGLGLRLIYFSYDVKMKEKGDIPEGYSVSREKKERFSLILESASTNQTSMYLCASSLIGTGAYEQYFGPGTRLTVT.